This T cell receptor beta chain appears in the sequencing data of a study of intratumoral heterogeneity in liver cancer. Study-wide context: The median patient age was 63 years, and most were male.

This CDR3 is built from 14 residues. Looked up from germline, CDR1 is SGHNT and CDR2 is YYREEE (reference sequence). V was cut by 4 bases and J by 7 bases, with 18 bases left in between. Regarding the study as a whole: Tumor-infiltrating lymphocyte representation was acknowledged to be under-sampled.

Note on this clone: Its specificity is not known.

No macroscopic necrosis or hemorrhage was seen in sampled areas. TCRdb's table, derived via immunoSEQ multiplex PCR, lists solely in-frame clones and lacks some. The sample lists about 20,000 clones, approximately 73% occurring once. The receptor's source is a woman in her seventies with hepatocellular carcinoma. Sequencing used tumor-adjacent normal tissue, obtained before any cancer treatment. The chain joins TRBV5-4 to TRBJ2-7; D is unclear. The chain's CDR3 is CASSALARPREQYF. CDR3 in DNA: TGTGCCAGCAGCGCCCTGGCTAGGCCCAGGGAGCAGTACTTC.